A single sample is the source of the 10 T cell receptor beta chains below, sequenced in a study of T cell repertoires in cytomegalovirus infection. TCRdb ran MiXCR on the reads and lists one entry per CDR3 protein. The table has some 940,000 distinct CDR3 sequences, 31% seen once. The antigens for these receptors are not known. Sequenced material: cultured CD8+ T cells from PBMCs, taken from culture after CMV antigen stimulation. The receptors here all came from a human donor in good health (CMV status not recorded). Some clones in this sample may be carry-over from other donors' samples.

This clonotype has more than one count but fewer than ten. The chain has TRBV27 and TRBJ2-1, with a tentative D call TRBD1 (6 bases). The length of the CDR3 is 17 residues. Germline CDR1 is MNHEY and CDR2 is SMNVEV (reference sequence). Deletions cut 0 bases from V and 4 bases from J, with 16 bases between. This CDR3 reads CASSLSWGPSHYNEQFF. DNA of the CDR3: TGTGCCAGCAGTTTATCATGGGGGCCCTCTCATTACAATGAGCAGTTCTTC.

This clonotype came up a few times. The CDR3: CASSATSGQIDFF. The CDR3 region has the DNA TGTGCCAGCAGCGCCACTTCCGGACAGATCGACTTCTTC. The chain joins TRBV7-6 to TRBJ2-1, with TRBD1 as a possible D gene (6 bases). The CDR3 loop spans 13 amino acids. Deletions cut 5 bases from V and 16 bases from J, with 21 bases between. Germline values: CDR1 SGHVS, CDR2 FNYEAQ.

This clonotype was counted a few times. The chain employs TRBV27 and TRBJ1-1, with D possibly matching TRBD1 (5 bases). From germline, CDR1 is MNHEY and CDR2 SMNVEV (reference sequence). The CDR3 is made up of 14 amino acids. The V and J ends lost 8 bases and 5 bases respectively, with 18 bases between them. CDR3 nucleotide sequence: TGTGCCAGCCGCGGGACTGGGGAAGGTACTGAAGCTTTCTTT. Translating it yields CASRGTGEGTEAFF.

The chain joins TRBV6-1 to TRBJ1-5, with 9 bases identical to TRBD1. V shed 7 bases and J 5 bases; nucleotides not matched to a gene: 12. CDR3 size: 16 residues. Germline loops: CDR1 MNHNS, CDR2 SASEGT. The CDR3 loop reads CASIADWDRVDQPQHF. The CDR3 bases are TGTGCCAGCATTGCGGACTGGGACAGGGTTGATCAGCCCCAGCATTTT.

This clonotype was counted at least ten times. The CDR3 here is CASVWASGAIYEDTQYF. The DNA for the CDR3 is TGTGCCAGCGTGTGGGCTAGCGGGGCGATCTACGAAGATACGCAGTATTTT. This sequence joins TRBV2 and TRBJ2-3, with 9 bases fitting TRBD2. The CDR3 is 17 residues long. CDR1 is SNHLY, CDR2 FYNNEI, per germline. The V gene end was trimmed by 8 bases and the J gene end by 5 bases; junction bases not matched to a gene: 17.

The chain joins TRBV20-1 to TRBJ1-1; 8 positions agree with TRBD1. This CDR3 is 12 amino acids long. Germline CDR1 reads DFQATT; CDR2 reads SNEGSKA (reference sequence). Trimming cost V 4 bases and J 7 bases; bases outside gene matches: 5. CDR3 in DNA: TGCAGTGCTAATGACAGGGGTATTGAAGCTTTCTTT. The encoded protein is CSANDRGIEAFF.

J is TRBJ2-7 and V is TRBV12-3 or TRBV12-4; the D gene is possibly TRBD1 (6 bases). Trimming cost V 3 bases and J 6 bases, with 18 bases left between them. The CDR3 spans 15 residues. The CDR3 nucleotides read TGTGCCAGCAGTTTGACGGACAGAGAAGGTTGCGAGCAGTACTTC. It specifies CASSLTDREGCEQYF.

This clonotype has more than one count but fewer than ten. The J gene is TRBJ2-1, the V gene TRBV6-1, with 10 bases matching TRBD2. With V trimmed by 8 bases and J by 8 bases, 12 bases remained unmatched. Germline V CDR1 and CDR2: MNHNS, SASEGT. This CDR3 has 15 residues. The CDR3 DNA reads as TGTGCCAGCCGAAAGGTAGCGGGGGGCCCAGATGAGCAGTTCTTC. This encodes CASRKVAGGPDEQFF.

The chain recombines TRBV6-2 or TRBV6-3 with TRBJ2-7; either TRBD1 or TRBD2 may fit D (6 bases each). The germline V and J ends were trimmed by 6 bases and 2 bases, with 14 bases remaining between them. Germline-derived CDR1 and CDR2 are MNHEY and SVGEGT. The CDR3 is made up of 14 amino acids. CDR3 loop: CASSIGGGTYEQYF. DNA for the CDR3: TGTGCCAGCAGCATTGGAGGGGGGACCTACGAGCAGTACTTC.

This clonotype was observed many times. J is TRBJ1-4 and V is TRBV27; tentative D call: TRBD1 (5 bases). V dropped 5 bases and J dropped 4 bases, with 17 bases sitting between them. The germline CDR1 and CDR2 sequences are MNHEY and SMNVEV (reference sequence). The CDR3 consists of 16 residues. CDR3 loop: CASSKQGALNNEKLFF. In DNA form, the CDR3 reads TGTGCCAGCAGTAAGCAAGGGGCGCTTAATAATGAAAAACTGTTTTTT.